The 15 T cell receptor beta chains below were found in one sample sequenced in a study of regulatory T cells in long-lasting Graves disease. CDR3 regions were amplified by Arm-PCR using iRepertoire HTBI primers to build TCR beta libraries. Each CDR3 protein is one row after TCRdb ran MiXCR on the multiplex PCR reads. The table has a few hundred thousand distinct CDR3 sequences, about 19% seen once. The time point: newly diagnosed GD, antithyroid drugs for less than 3 months. There was RNA extracted from PBMCs, and the TCR library was made from it. The starting material was peripheral blood mononuclear cells (PBMCs), obtained at new diagnosis, from a patient treated with antithyroid drugs. All receptors derive from a female donor with Graves disease.

In its sample, this clonotype was seen many times. The rearrangement uses TRBV2 and TRBJ2-7; D is perhaps TRBD1 (6 bases). The CDR3 runs 13 residues. Per the germline V gene, CDR1 is SNHLY and CDR2 is FYNNEI. Trimming removed 3 bases from V and 6 bases from J, with 12 bases in between. The CDR3 nucleotides are TGTGCCAGCAGTGAGGGTAGGGGGAGCGAGCAGTACTTC. Protein sequence: CASSEGRGSEQYF.

Ten or more counts support this clonotype. It may be a read error: a sequence one base away is much more abundant. The V and J genes are TRBV11-2 and TRBJ2-1; 11 bases align to TRBD2. The CDR3 is 18 amino acids. CDR1 and CDR2 from the germline V gene are SGHAT and FQNNGV. Trimming removed 7 bases from V and 0 bases from J; junction bases left unmatched: 11. The CDR3 coding sequence is TGTGCCAGCAAGGCCGCTAGCGGGAGGTTTAGCTCCTACAATGAGCAGTTCTTC. Its translation is CASKAASGRFSSYNEQFF. Combining the CDR3 with reference TRBV11-2 and TRBJ2-1 gives the whole variable domain EAGVAQSPRYKIIEKRQSVAFWCNPISGHATLYWYQQILGQGPKLLIQFQNNGVVDDSQLPKDRFSAERLKGVDSTLKIQPAKLEDSAVYLCASKAASGRFSSYNEQFFGPGTRLTVL.

This clonotype appeared many times. This sequence joins TRBV13 and TRBJ2-7; no clear D gene. CDR1 and CDR2 (germline): PRHDT, FYEKMQ (reference sequence). V was shortened by 0 bases and J by 6 bases, with 12 bases between the two germline ends. The CDR3 has 14 amino acids. CDR3 in DNA: TGTGCCAGCAGCTTAGGGACTGTCAACGGCGAGCAGTACTTC. Translation gives CASSLGTVNGEQYF. Full variable domain (rest looked up from reference TRBV13 and TRBJ2-7): AAGVIQSPRHLIKEKRETATLKCYPIPRHDTVYWYQQGPGQDPQFLISFYEKMQSDKGSIPDRFSAQQFSDYHSELNMSSLELGDSALYFCASSLGTVNGEQYFGPGTRLTVT.

With regard to this clonotype: Since a far larger clone is one base different, this is likely a read error. The gene calls are TRBV10-3 and TRBJ2-7; 7 bases are a match to TRBD1. There are 14 residues in the CDR3. In germline, CDR1 is ENHRY, CDR2 SYGVKD. V lost 5 bases, J lost 2 bases, and 6 bases stayed unmatched. CDR3 in DNA: TGTGCCATCAGTTTCGGGACAGACACCTACGAGCAGTACTTC. Protein sequence: CAISFGTDTYEQYF.

The chain carries TRBV10-2 and TRBJ2-1; no definite D call. From germline, CDR1 is WSHSY and CDR2 SAAADI. The CDR3 totals 13 residues. Trimming left V 7 bases short and J 4 bases short, with 11 bases between. The CDR3 is CASNQDEYNEQFF. The CDR3 DNA reads TGCGCCAGCAACCAAGATGAATACAATGAGCAGTTCTTC.

The CDR3 bases are TGTGCCAGCTCGGGGGAGGCCTACGAGCAGTACTTC. Translating gives CASSGEAYEQYF. The chain recombines TRBV11-2 with TRBJ2-7; D possibly corresponds to TRBD2 (6 bases). V gave up 8 bases and J gave up 2 bases, with 10 bases separating them. Germline CDR1 SGHAT, CDR2 FQNNGV. The CDR3 length is 12 residues.

The chain recombines TRBV10-2 with TRBJ2-5; no firm D call. The CDR3 is made up of 13 amino acids. Germline CDR1 and CDR2: WSHSY and SAAADI. V lost 0 bases, J lost 4 bases, and 6 bases lay in between. CDR3 sequence: CASSESYGETQYF. The CDR3 nucleotides are TGCGCCAGCAGTGAGTCGTACGGAGAGACCCAGTACTTC.

This clonotype was found many times. The chain links TRBV6-1 to TRBJ2-1; D may correspond to TRBD1 or TRBD2 (5 bases each). The CDR3 has 15 residues. Germline CDR1 reads MNHNS; CDR2 reads SASEGT. Trimming stripped 7 bases from V and 5 bases from J, with 18 bases between. Written as DNA, the CDR3 is TGTGCCAGCACCCTAGCACGGGCAGGGAACAATGAGCAGTTCTTC. Translation gives CASTLARAGNNEQFF.

There are many counts of this clonotype. The CDR3 DNA reads as TGTGCCAGCAGTCGCAGCACCCCGGGGGAGCAGTACTTC. It codes for CASSRSTPGEQYF. The J gene is TRBJ2-7, the V gene TRBV6-1, with D perhaps TRBD2 (5 bases). CDR1 MNHNS and CDR2 SASEGT come from the germline V gene. The CDR3 spans 13 residues. Trimming removed 5 bases from V and 7 bases from J, with 15 bases in between.

This clonotype appeared many times. J is TRBJ2-7 and V is TRBV24-1; TRBD1 is a possible D gene (8 bases). V was shortened by 9 bases and J by 0 bases, with 14 bases between the two germline ends. Per the germline V gene, CDR1 is KGHDR and CDR2 is SFDVKD. This CDR3 is built from 14 residues. The CDR3 is CATSTGDYSYEQYF. The CDR3 DNA follows: TGTGCCACCTCGACAGGGGACTACTCCTACGAGCAGTACTTC.

The V and J genes are TRBV29-1 and TRBJ2-5, with 14 bases identical to TRBD2. V was pared by 7 bases and J by 5 bases, with 9 bases of the junction left unmatched. There are 15 residues in the CDR3. The V gene's germline CDR1 is SQVTM and CDR2 ANQGSEA. CDR3 bases: TGCAGCGGAAGGGGACTAGCGGGAGTTGTGGAGACCCAGTACTTC. Its protein is CSGRGLAGVVETQYF.

This clonotype was picked up many times. The chain employs TRBV30 and TRBJ2-1; D remains ambiguous. The germline V and J ends were trimmed by 4 bases and 5 bases, with 12 bases remaining between them. CDR3 length: 13 amino acids. CDR1 is GTSNPN, CDR2 SVGIG, per germline (reference sequence). This CDR3 reads CAWTATHNNEQFF. The DNA of the CDR3 is TGTGCCTGGACGGCTACTCATAACAATGAGCAGTTCTTC.

This clonotype was found many times. This chain uses TRBV27 with TRBJ2-1; the match to TRBD1 covers 12 bases. The germline V gene encodes CDR1 MNHEY and CDR2 SMNVEV (reference sequence). The V and J ends lost 5 bases and 8 bases, in that order; junction bases with no gene match: 13. The CDR3 extends over 17 amino acids. In nucleotides, the CDR3 is TGTGCCAGCAGTCCTAAAACCCCCGGGACAGGGGGCCATGAGCAGTTCTTC. This gives the protein CASSPKTPGTGGHEQFF.

This clonotype was detected many times. This chain links TRBV15 with TRBJ2-5, with no clear D. CDR1 and CDR2 (germline): LNHNV, YYDKDF (reference sequence). The CDR3 covers 15 residues. Trimming took 1 base from V and 1 from J, leaving 10 bases between them. The CDR3 reads CATSRGRQIQETQYF. CDR3 bases: TGTGCCACCAGCAGAGGAAGGCAAATCCAAGAGACCCAGTACTTC.

Of note for this clonotype: A read error may be the cause here, since a much bigger clone is one base away. J is TRBJ1-4 and V is TRBV28; TRBD1 matches 9 bases. This CDR3 contains 15 residues. Germline CDR1 MDHEN, CDR2 SYDVKM. This CDR3 reads CASTVSGTGLKNLFF. CDR3 coding DNA: TGTGCCAGCACAGTAAGCGGGACAGGGCTTAAAAACCTGTTTTTT.